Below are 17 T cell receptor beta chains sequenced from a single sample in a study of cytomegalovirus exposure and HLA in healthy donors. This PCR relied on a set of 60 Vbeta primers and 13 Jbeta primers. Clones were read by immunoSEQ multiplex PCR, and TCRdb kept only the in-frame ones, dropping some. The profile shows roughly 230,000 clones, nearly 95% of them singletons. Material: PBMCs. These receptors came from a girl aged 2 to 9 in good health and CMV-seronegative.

The chain's CDR3 is CASSLTPEGVGYTF. The CDR3 DNA follows: TGTGCCAGCAGCTTAACCCCGGAAGGGGTCGGCTACACCTTC. The V and J genes are TRBV7-2 and TRBJ1-2; possible D gene TRBD1, 5 bases. The CDR3 extends over 14 amino acids. Trimming left V 2 bases short and J 8 bases short, with 15 bases between. Germline V gene sequence: CDR1 SGHTA, CDR2 FQGNSA. The whole variable domain, filled in from reference TRBV7-2 and TRBJ1-2, reads GAGVSQSPSNKVTEKGKDVELRCDPISGHTALYWYRQSLGQGLEFLIYFQGNSAPDKSGLPSDRFSAERTGGSVSTLTIQRTQQEDSAVYLCASSLTPEGVGYTFGSGTRLTVV.

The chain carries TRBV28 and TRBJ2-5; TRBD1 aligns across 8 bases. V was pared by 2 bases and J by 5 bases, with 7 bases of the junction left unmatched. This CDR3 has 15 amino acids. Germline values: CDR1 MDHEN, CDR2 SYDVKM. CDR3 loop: CASSLRDRHGETQYF. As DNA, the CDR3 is TGTGCCAGCAGTTTACGGGACAGGCATGGGGAGACCCAGTACTTC.

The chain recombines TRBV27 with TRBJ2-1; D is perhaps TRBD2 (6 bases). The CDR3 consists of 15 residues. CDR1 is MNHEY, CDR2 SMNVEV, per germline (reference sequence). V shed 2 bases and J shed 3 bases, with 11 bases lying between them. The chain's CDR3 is CASSLGKGGYNEQFF. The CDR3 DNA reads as TGTGCCAGCAGTTTAGGGAAGGGAGGCTACAATGAGCAGTTCTTC.

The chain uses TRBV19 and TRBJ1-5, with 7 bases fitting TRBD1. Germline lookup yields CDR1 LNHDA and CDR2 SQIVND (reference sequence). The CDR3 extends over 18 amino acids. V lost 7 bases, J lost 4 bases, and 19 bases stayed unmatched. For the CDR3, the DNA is TGTGCCAGTAACCCACCACGGGCTAAACAGGGGATGAATCAGCCCCAGCATTTT. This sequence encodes CASNPPRAKQGMNQPQHF.

The CDR3 coding sequence is TGTGCCAGCAGCTTGGCCCGGGTCTACGAGCAGTACTTC. Translating gives CASSLARVYEQYF. The chain joins TRBV5-6 to TRBJ2-7; D ambiguous. Germline V gene data show CDR1 as SGHDT and CDR2 as YYEEEE. Trimming shortened V by 0 bases and J by 3 bases, and 7 bases separated the two germline ends. There are 13 residues in the CDR3.

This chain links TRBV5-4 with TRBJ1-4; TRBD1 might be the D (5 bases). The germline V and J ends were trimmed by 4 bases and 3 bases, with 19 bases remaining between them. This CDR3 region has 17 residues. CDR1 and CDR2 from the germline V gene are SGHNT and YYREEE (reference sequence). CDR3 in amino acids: CASSVRGSPAPNEKLFF. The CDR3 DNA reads TGTGCCAGCAGCGTGCGGGGGAGCCCGGCGCCTAATGAAAAACTGTTTTTT.

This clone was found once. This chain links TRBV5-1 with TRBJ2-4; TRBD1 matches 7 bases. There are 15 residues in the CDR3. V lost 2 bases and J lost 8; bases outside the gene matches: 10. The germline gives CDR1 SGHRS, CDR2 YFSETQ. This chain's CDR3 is CASSFSPGGLDIQYF. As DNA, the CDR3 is TGCGCCAGCAGCTTTAGTCCAGGGGGTTTGGACATTCAGTACTTC.

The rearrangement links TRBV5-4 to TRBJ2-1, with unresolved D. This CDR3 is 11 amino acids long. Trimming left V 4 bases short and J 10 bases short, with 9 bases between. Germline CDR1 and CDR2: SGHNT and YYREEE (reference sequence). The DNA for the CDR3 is TGTGCCAGCAGCCTCTTGTCGGAGCAGTTCTTC. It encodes CASSLLSEQFF.

The CDR3: CASSLLGGEQYF. The CDR3 region has the DNA TGTGCCAGCAGCTTACTGGGAGGCGAGCAGTACTTC. The chain links TRBV11-2 to TRBJ2-7, with D possibly TRBD2 on 6 matching bases. The CDR3 loop spans 12 amino acids. Germline CDR1 is SGHAT and CDR2 is FQNNGV. Trimming took off 2 bases at V and 6 bases at J, with 8 bases between the two ends.

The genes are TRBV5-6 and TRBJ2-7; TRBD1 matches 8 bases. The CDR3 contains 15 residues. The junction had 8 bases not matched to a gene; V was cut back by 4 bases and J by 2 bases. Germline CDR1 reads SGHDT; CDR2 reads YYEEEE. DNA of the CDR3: TGTGCCAGCAGCGAACTGACAGGGGTGACCTACGAGCAGTACTTC. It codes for CASSELTGVTYEQYF.

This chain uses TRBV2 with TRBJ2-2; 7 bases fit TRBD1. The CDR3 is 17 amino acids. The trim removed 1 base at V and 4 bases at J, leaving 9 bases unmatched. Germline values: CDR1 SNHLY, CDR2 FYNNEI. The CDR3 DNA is TGTGCCAGCAGTGAAGGCCGGACAGGACCGTTCACCGGGGAGCTGTTTTTT. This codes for CASSEGRTGPFTGELFF.

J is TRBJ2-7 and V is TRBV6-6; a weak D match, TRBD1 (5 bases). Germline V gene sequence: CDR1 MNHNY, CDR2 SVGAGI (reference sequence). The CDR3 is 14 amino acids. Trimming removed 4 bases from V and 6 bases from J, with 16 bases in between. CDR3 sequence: CASSLSQGSVEQYF. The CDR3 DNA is TGTGCCAGCAGTTTGAGTCAGGGATCCGTCGAGCAGTACTTC.

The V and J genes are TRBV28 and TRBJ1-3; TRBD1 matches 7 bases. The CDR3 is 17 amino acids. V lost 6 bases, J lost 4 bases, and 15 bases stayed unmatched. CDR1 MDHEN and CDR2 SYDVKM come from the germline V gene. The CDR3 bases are TGTGCCAGCAGCCCCTTTAGACAGGGATCGCGAGGAAACACCATATATTTT. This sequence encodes CASSPFRQGSRGNTIYF.

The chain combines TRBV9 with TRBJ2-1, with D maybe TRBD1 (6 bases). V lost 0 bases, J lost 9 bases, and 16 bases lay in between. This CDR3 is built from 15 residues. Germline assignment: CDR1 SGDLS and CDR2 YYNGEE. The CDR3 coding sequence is TGTGCCAGCAGCGTAGTCTCCGGACAGAGCGGTGAGCAGTTCTTC. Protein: CASSVVSGQSGEQFF.

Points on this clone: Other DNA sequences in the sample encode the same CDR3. CDR3 loop: CASSSSGLYGYTF. The CDR3 DNA sequence: TGTGCCAGCAGTTCATCGGGACTCTATGGCTACACCTTC. The V gene is TRBV28, the J gene TRBJ1-2, with a possible D match to TRBD1 (5 bases). V lost 4 bases and J lost 4, with 10 bases in between. CDR3 size: 13 residues. Germline V gene data show CDR1 as MDHEN and CDR2 as SYDVKM.

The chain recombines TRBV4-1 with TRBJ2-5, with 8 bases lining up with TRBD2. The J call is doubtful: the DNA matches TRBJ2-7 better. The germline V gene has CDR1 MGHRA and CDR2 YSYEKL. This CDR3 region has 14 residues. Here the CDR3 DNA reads TGCGCCAGCAGCCAAGAGGGGACTAGTTACGAGCAGTACTTC. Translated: CASSQEGTSYEQYF.

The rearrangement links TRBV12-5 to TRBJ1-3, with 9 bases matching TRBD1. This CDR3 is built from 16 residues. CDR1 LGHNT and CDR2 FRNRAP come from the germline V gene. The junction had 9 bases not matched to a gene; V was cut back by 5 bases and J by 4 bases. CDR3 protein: CASGGRTGVLGNTIYF. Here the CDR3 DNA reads TGTGCTAGTGGTGGCAGGACAGGGGTCCTGGGAAACACCATATATTTT. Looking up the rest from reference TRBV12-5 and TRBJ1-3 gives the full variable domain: DARVTQTPRHKVTEMGQEVTMRCQPILGHNTVFWYRQTMMQGLELLAYFRNRAPLDDSGMPKDRFSAEMPDATLATLKIQPSEPRDSAVYFCASGGRTGVLGNTIYFGEGSWLTVV.